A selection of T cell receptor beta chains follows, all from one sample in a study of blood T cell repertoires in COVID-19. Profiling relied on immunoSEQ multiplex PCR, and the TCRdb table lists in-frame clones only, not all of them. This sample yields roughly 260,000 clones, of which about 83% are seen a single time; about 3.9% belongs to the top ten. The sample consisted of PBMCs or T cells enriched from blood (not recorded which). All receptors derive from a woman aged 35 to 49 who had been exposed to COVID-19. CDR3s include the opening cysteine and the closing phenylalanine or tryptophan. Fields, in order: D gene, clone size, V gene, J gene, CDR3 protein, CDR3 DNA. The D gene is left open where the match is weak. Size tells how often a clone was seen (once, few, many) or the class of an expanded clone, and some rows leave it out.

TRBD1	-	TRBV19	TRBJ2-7	CASSLTGTARVYEQYF	TGTGCCAGTAGTCTCACCGGGACAGCAAGGGTCTACGAGCAGTACTTC
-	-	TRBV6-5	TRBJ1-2	CASSSVGLNYGYTF	TGTGCCAGCAGTTCTGTGGGACTGAACTATGGCTACACCTTC
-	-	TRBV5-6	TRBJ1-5	CASSLFRAGGNQPQHF	TGTGCCAGCAGCTTGTTCCGCGCAGGGGGCAATCAGCCCCAGCATTTT
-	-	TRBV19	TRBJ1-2	CARLAGRGNYGYTF	TGTGCCCGTCTCGCCGGGAGGGGCAACTATGGCTACACCTTC
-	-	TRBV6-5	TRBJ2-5	CASSYLGQGNQETQYF	TGTGCCAGCAGTTACCTTGGGCAGGGGAACCAAGAGACCCAGTACTTC
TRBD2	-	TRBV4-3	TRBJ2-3	CASSQDGTSGGGTDTQYF	TGCGCCAGCAGCCAAGATGGGACTAGCGGGGGGGGGACAGATACGCAGTATTTT
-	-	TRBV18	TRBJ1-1	CASSPPSGGGAFGTEAFF	TGTGCCAGCTCACCACCATCGGGCGGGGGCGCGTTTGGCACTGAAGCTTTCTTT
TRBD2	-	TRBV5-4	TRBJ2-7	CASSLGLAGNRDEQYF	TGTGCCAGCAGCTTGGGTCTAGCGGGGAACCGGGACGAGCAGTACTTC
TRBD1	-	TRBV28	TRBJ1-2	CASSQSGGPGYTF	TGTGCCAGCAGCCAATCAGGGGGCCCAGGCTACACCTTC
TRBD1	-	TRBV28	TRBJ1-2	CASSLGQGDGYTF	TGTGCCAGCAGTTTGGGACAGGGAGATGGCTACACCTTC
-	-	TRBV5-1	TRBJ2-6	CASSLEGRLSGANVLTF	TGCGCCAGCAGCTTGGAAGGCAGACTCTCTGGGGCCAACGTCCTGACTTTC
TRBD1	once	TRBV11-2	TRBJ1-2	CASSSGGQGFYGYTF	TGTGCCAGCAGCTCCGGGGGACAGGGGTTCTATGGCTACACCTTC
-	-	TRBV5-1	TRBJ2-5	CASSLGRTQETQYF	TGCGCCAGCAGCTTGGGGCGGACTCAAGAGACCCAGTACTTC
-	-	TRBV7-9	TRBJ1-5	CASSPVGARDQPQHF	TGTGCCAGCAGCCCGGTGGGGGCGAGAGATCAGCCCCAGCATTTT
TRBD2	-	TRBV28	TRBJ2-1	CASRRTSGGAFYNEQFF	TGTGCCAGCAGGCGGACTAGCGGGGGGGCCTTTTACAATGAGCAGTTCTTC
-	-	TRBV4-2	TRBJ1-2	CASSRPRGANYGYTF	TGTGCCAGCAGCCGACCCCGCGGGGCGAACTATGGCTACACCTTC
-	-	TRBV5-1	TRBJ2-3	CASRLSTDTQYF	TGCGCCAGCAGGCTAAGCACAGATACGCAGTATTTT
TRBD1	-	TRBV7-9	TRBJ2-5	CASRRGTGETQYF	TGTGCCAGCCGTCGGGGGACAGGGGAGACCCAGTACTTC
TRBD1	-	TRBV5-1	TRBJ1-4	CASSLVAGGMEKLFF	TGCGCCAGCAGCTTGGTTGCAGGGGGCATGGAAAAACTGTTTTTT
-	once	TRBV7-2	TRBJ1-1	CASSTGSITEAFF	TGTGCCAGCAGCACCGGGAGTATCACTGAAGCTTTCTTT
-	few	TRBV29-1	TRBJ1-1	CSVAGGSEAFF	TGCAGCGTTGCTGGGGGCAGCGAAGCTTTCTTT
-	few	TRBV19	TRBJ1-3	CASSMGLRPSGNTIYF	TGTGCCAGTAGTATGGGACTGAGACCTTCTGGAAACACCATATATTTT
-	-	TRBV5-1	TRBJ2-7	CASSLVAQSMNEQYF	TGCGCCAGCAGCTTGGTGGCCCAGTCGATGAACGAGCAGTACTTC
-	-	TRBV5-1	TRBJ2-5	CASSFEETQYF	TGCGCCAGCAGCTTCGAAGAGACCCAGTACTTC
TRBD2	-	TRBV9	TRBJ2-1	CASSVGVRGGLDEQFF	TGTGCCAGCAGCGTAGGCGTCCGGGGGGGCCTGGATGAGCAGTTCTTC
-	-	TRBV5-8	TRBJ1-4	CASSQITTLTGEKLFF	TGTGCCAGCAGCCAGATCACGACTCTAACAGGGGAAAAACTGTTTTTT
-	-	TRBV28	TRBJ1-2	CASNYGSNYGYTF	TGTGCCAGCAACTATGGGTCTAACTATGGCTACACCTTC
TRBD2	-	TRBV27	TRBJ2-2	CASSSGGASGELFF	TGTGCCAGCAGCAGCGGGGGGGCTTCCGGGGAGCTGTTTTTT
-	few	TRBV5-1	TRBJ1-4	CASSLGPTGTTNEKLFF	TGCGCCAGCAGCTTGGGCCCAACAGGGACAACTAATGAAAAACTGTTTTTT
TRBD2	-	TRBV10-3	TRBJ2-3	CAMGLAGGSDTQYF	TGTGCCATGGGACTAGCGGGGGGTTCTGATACGCAGTATTTT
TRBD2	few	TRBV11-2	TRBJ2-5	CASSFGLAGAQETQYF	TGTGCCAGCAGCTTCGGACTAGCGGGGGCACAAGAGACCCAGTACTTC
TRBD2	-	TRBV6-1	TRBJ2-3	CASTSSGGATDTQYF	TGTGCCAGCACCTCTAGCGGGGGGGCAACAGATACGCAGTATTTT
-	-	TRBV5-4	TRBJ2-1	CASSFSLLLVSHNEQFF	TGTGCCAGCAGCTTTTCCCTCCTACTAGTCTCCCACAATGAGCAGTTCTTC
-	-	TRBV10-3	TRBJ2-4	CAIALDRGSIQYF	TGTGCCATAGCCCTGGACCGGGGGAGCATTCAGTACTTC
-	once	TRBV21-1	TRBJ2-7	CASSKVKEADEQYF	TGTGCCAGCAGCAAAGTAAAAGAGGCCGACGAGCAGTACTTC
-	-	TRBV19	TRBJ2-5	CASSSQAGGDQYF	TGTGCCAGTAGTTCCCAGGCGGGCGGGGACCAGTACTTC
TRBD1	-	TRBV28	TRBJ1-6	CASIGGQGNSPLHF	TGTGCCAGCATCGGGGGACAGGGGAATTCACCCCTCCACTTT
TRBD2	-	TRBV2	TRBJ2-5	CASSEGLAGSQETQYF	TGTGCCAGCAGTGAGGGACTAGCGGGGTCCCAAGAGACCCAGTACTTC
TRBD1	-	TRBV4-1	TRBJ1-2	CASSPVTGVAGYTF	TGCGCCAGCAGCCCCGTGACAGGGGTGGCTGGCTACACCTTC
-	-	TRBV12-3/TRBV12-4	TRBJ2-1	CASRREGGNEQFF	TGTGCCAGCAGGCGAGAGGGTGGCAATGAGCAGTTCTTC
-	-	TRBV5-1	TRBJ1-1	CASKVPGDTEAFF	TGCGCCAGCAAGGTCCCAGGGGACACTGAAGCTTTCTTT
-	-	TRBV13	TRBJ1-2	CASSIRTALYYGYTF	TGTGCCAGCAGCATCCGGACAGCGCTTTACTATGGCTACACCTTC